This T cell receptor (beta chain) derives from a study of T-cell reconstitution after alpha-beta-depleted transplantation in children (dated by TCRdb to 2016 to 2018). Turning to the overall study: Using TCR repertoire profiling, the study followed T-cell immune reconstitution in a quantitative way in children after TCRalphabeta/CD19-depleted allogeneic hematopoietic cell transplantation.

Findings and caveats that apply to the study as a whole: In some patients, the high TCRbeta diversity seen at day 60 was put down to recipient T cells and intrathymic progenitors that had survived conditioning. Apparently early alphabetaT-cell count recovery about two months after transplant reportedly relied on only several hundred rapidly expanded clones derived from non-depleted graft cells. Over subsequent months, a decline in hyperexpanded clone frequencies was noted, and after one year, T-cell counts and TCRbeta diversity were mostly ascribed to newly produced T cells.

Library preparation used PCR. Sequencing took place on an Illumina HiSeq 2500. TCR library preparation used molecular barcoding, with unique molecular identifiers applied to normalize quantification of the TCRbeta repertoire. TCRdb reprocessed the public reads (quality trimming at Q25 with fastp, clone calling with MiXCR) and kept in-frame beta chains. A single entry per CDR3 protein holds the most common genes and DNA from its merged rows. The sample table holds about 610,000 distinct CDR3 sequences, of which roughly 30% were seen once. The ten largest clones represent less than 40% of the sample. Explained via the paper, the treatment or condition label denotes: allogeneic hematopoietic cell transplantation with graft depleted of TCRalphabeta T cells and CD19 B cells. Transplant recipients were children who received TCRalphabeta/CD19-depleted allogeneic hematopoietic cell grafts. The germline V gene specifies MDHEN as CDR1 and SYDVKM as CDR2. V is clipped by 3 bases and J by 5 bases, and the sequence between their germline boundaries is 13 bases long. The CDR3 measures 14 amino acids from cysteine to phenylalanine. The only DNA kept is the CDR3, 42 bases in frame from the first base.

This clonotype was counted only a few times. Its cognate antigen has yet to be identified. Base qualities were left out, and no much larger clone turns up one base away. The source is a boy under two years old with Wiskott-Aldrich syndrome, due to receive a stem cell transplant. The receptor chain draws on TRBV28 and TRBJ2-5; the D segment cannot be called with confidence. The sequencing used PBMCs, collected before TCRalphabeta/CD19-depleted stem cell transplant. The bases read TGTGCCAGCAGTTTGAGCATGGGGTTGGAGACCCAGTACTTC. It specifies CASSLSMGLETQYF.